The 11 T cell receptor beta chains below come from one sample, sequenced in a study of a mutant IDH1 vaccine in newly diagnosed glioma. Time point specified: baseline, week 1 (first vaccination visit). The sample's treatment: pre-vaccination baseline after standard-of-care therapy. Assay: immunoSEQ multiplex PCR; the TCRdb copy retains only in-frame clones and omits some. The table includes 85,000 to 100,000 clones, 83% detected once. The sample here was PBMCs, taken from a glioma patient treated with radiotherapy, temozolomide or both. These receptors all come from a woman aged 45-65 years with glioma.

The CDR3 DNA reads TGTGCCAGTACACAGGGTAACTATGGCTACACCTTC. Protein product: CASTQGNYGYTF. The rearrangement joins TRBV19 to TRBJ1-2; maybe TRBD1 (6 bases). Trimming pared 7 bases from V and 1 base from J, leaving 7 bases between. CDR1 is LNHDA and CDR2 is SQIVND in the germline V gene (reference sequence). This CDR3 spans 12 amino acids.

The V and J genes are TRBV7-3 and TRBJ2-7, with D tentatively TRBD1 (5 bases). The germline gives CDR1 SGHTA, CDR2 FQGTGA. The CDR3 length is 14 residues. The germline V and J ends were trimmed by 5 bases and 9 bases, with 20 bases remaining between them. This CDR3 reads CASSPLKGVYLQYF. The DNA of the CDR3 is TGTGCCAGCAGCCCCCTTAAAGGGGTCTATTTGCAGTACTTC.

The genes are TRBV9 and TRBJ1-4; a weak D match, TRBD1 (5 bases). The CDR3 has 15 amino acids. V was clipped by 0 bases and J by 8 bases, with 14 bases between them. Germline assignment: CDR1 SGDLS and CDR2 YYNGEE. CDR3 bases: TGTGCCAGCAGCGTAGCTCAGGGATTCGGGGAAAAACTGTTTTTT. Its protein product is CASSVAQGFGEKLFF.

The rearrangement uses TRBV6-1 and TRBJ2-7; D might be TRBD2 (5 bases). This CDR3 comprises 14 residues. Germline-derived CDR1 and CDR2 are MNHNS and SASEGT. The V end lost 2 bases, the J end lost 3 bases, and 11 bases lay between the germline ends. The CDR3 region is CASSESGRYYEQYF. The CDR3 nucleotides read TGTGCCAGCAGTGAAAGCGGACGCTACTACGAGCAGTACTTC.

This chain joins TRBV7-6 and TRBJ2-7, with a weak D call TRBD2 (5 bases). Trimming took off 5 bases at V and 1 base at J, with 12 bases between the two ends. CDR3 size: 14 residues. CDR1 is SGHVS and CDR2 is FNYEAQ in the germline V gene. This chain's CDR3 is CASSAEVLSYEQYF. CDR3 nucleotides: TGTGCCAGCAGCGCGGAGGTCCTTTCCTACGAGCAGTACTTC.

This clone was counted a few times. The chain uses TRBV2 and TRBJ1-2, with D possibly matching TRBD1 (5 bases). V lost 6 bases, J lost 5 bases, and 10 bases lay in between. CDR3 size: 12 residues. Germline V lookup: CDR1 SNHLY, CDR2 FYNNEI. The CDR3 loop reads CASSPEGYGYTF. In nucleotides, the CDR3 is TGTGCCAGCAGCCCCGAGGGGTATGGCTACACCTTC.

This clone was picked up one time. The chain has TRBV4-1 and TRBJ1-6, with TRBD1 identical over 12 bases. The junction had 15 bases not matched to a gene; V was cut back by 4 bases and J by 5 bases. The CDR3 contains 20 residues. Germline CDR1 and CDR2: MGHRA and YSYEKL. The CDR3 region is CASSPAPGQGALNHNSPLHF. The CDR3 DNA follows: TGCGCCAGCAGCCCAGCCCCGGGACAGGGGGCCCTCAACCATAATTCACCCCTCCACTTT.

This clone appeared a single time. J is TRBJ2-7 and V is TRBV5-1; 10 bases are shared with TRBD1. The CDR3 sequence is 16 residues long. Trimming cost V 5 bases and J 6 bases; bases outside gene matches: 14. Germline CDR1 SGHRS, CDR2 YFSETQ. CDR3: CASSYSDRGVLSEQYF. The CDR3 DNA follows: TGCGCCAGCAGTTATTCGGACAGGGGGGTCCTCTCCGAGCAGTACTTC.

J is TRBJ1-3 and V is TRBV10-3; 8 bases agree with TRBD1. The germline gives CDR1 ENHRY, CDR2 SYGVKD. This CDR3 contains 14 residues. V was clipped by 2 bases and J by 6 bases; unmatched bases: 3. Written as DNA, the CDR3 is TGTGCCATCAGTGAGGACAGGGGTTTAAACACCATATATTTT. Its protein product is CAISEDRGLNTIYF.

This chain connects TRBV2 to TRBJ1-2, with a tentative D call TRBD1 (5 bases). Germline lookup yields CDR1 SNHLY and CDR2 FYNNEI. Trimming removed 6 bases from V and 5 bases from J, with 13 bases in between. This CDR3 has 13 amino acids. The CDR3 coding sequence is TGTGCCAGCAGGGGACTGCCGGGGTATGGCTACACCTTC. It specifies CASRGLPGYGYTF.

The rearrangement joins TRBV4-3 to TRBJ2-5; 7 bases are shared with TRBD2. Germline V gene data show CDR1 as LGHNA and CDR2 as YSLEER. This CDR3 is built from 16 residues. The V segment lost 3 bases and the J segment 5 bases; nucleotides outside the gene matches: 12. The CDR3 nucleotides are TGCGCCAGCAGCCAGTTCAGCGGGGCCGCACGGGAGACCCAGTACTTC. Translated, it gives CASSQFSGAARETQYF.